This record covers a single T cell receptor (beta chain). This clonotype was counted a few times. Its specific antigen is unknown. No much larger clonotype is one base removed from it; base qualities were not supplied. The data were obtained in a study of T cells after yellow fever vaccination (dated by TCRdb to about 2019). Regarding the research as a whole: Libraries from fractions with low cell numbers were prepared with the SMART-Seq v4 Ultra Low Input RNA kit. Bulk TCR alpha and beta repertoires were sequenced longitudinally to track T-cell clones before and after primary and booster YFV17D yellow fever vaccination. Blood samples were taken at several timepoints before and after primary and secondary immunization, and bulk PBMC replicates and cell subsets were isolated. Two healthy male donors made up the cohort, one aged 18 to 30 years and the other aged 30 to 40 years. Summary of the overall study and its limitations: A small share of clonotypes was detected in both CD4 and CD8 compartments, with the overlap likely arising from convergent recombination. The study included only a couple of donors, which limits how far the findings can be generalized. Compared with the primary T-cell response, the secondary T-cell response was weaker but faster, peaking on day 5 rather than day 15. Most clones expanded after primary vaccination (almost 97% of CD4 and about 85% of CD8) were re-detected after the booster, suggesting that broad memory maintenance occurred. Because abundant contaminating clonotypes from the bulk population could be contained in FACS-sorted repertoires, computational filtering was required.

The germline V gene (reference sequence) specifies MNHEY as CDR1 and SMNVEV as CDR2. V lost 7 bases and J lost 8 bases, and the count of bases not matched to a germline gene is 11. The CDR3, cysteine through phenylalanine, is 15 amino acids long. The DNA shown is the 45-base CDR3, in frame from base 1. The sample's treatment or condition label, in plain terms: live attenuated yellow fever vaccine strain. At every blood-draw timepoint, two biological replicates of bulk PBMCs were collected. PBMCs were isolated from peripheral blood using a standard Ficoll-Paque protocol. TriZol was used to extract RNA from bulk PBMCs, CD4 and CD8 fractions, and dextramer-positive and dextramer-negative fractions. TCR cDNA was made using 5'RACE template switching, a step that added a universal primer site and unique molecular identifiers. cDNA synthesis was primed from both the TCR alpha and TCR beta constant segments. Library amplification used two PCR steps, and the second PCR step added sample barcodes and sequencing adapters. Sequencing of libraries was performed on Illumina HiSeq 2500 (2x100 bp) or NovaSeq (2x150 bp). On the study's bioinformatics: MIGEC handled demultiplexing of reads and collapsing into UMI consensus sequences, while MiXCR performed V(D)J alignment. Vaccine-responding clonotypes were identified with edgeR using replicate PBMC samples, with FDR below 0.01 and a log2 fold change above 5 up to day 15 being required. Each bulk clonotype was labeled CD4 or CD8 based on which sequenced repertoire, CD4 or CD8, contained the clonotype at higher abundance. TCRdb cleaned the public reads at Q25 with fastp, built clones with MiXCR and kept in-frame beta chains. Here each entry gathers all rows of one CDR3 protein and keeps the most common genes and DNA. TCRdb's processing, not the authors' own work, is the source of the V and J calls. Here the sample has a few hundred thousand distinct CDR3 sequences; approximately 8% occur a single time. The ten largest clones take up 17% of the sample.

The rearrangement combines TRBV27 with TRBJ1-4; a stretch of 9 junction bases matches TRBD1. This material consisted of PBMCs, taken 45 days after the first yellow fever vaccination. The receptor's source is a man aged 18 to 30 who received the YFV17D yellow fever vaccine. The nucleotide sequence reads as follows: TGTGCCAGCAAGCAACTACGGACAGGGGAAGAAAAACTGTTTTTT. Its translation reads: CASKQLRTGEEKLFF.